The text below deals with one T cell receptor (beta chain). This sample is part of a study of blood T cell repertoires in COVID-19. As for the study in general: The samples span acute and convalescent COVID-19 from the United States, Italy and Spain. T cells, B-cell-depleted T cells, or PBMCs supplied cDNA or gDNA.

Under the authors' procedure: Estimation of nucleated cell counts relied on the amplification of reference gene primers. The assay was immunoSEQ multiplex PCR, and TCRdb's table has in-frame clones only and misses some. The V and J calls and the clone size are those of that table, but D and trimming were determined from the DNA. The table shows about 140,000 clones, with 70% to 90% occurring only once. The CDR3 is 16 amino acids. Trimming cost V 4 bases and J 4 bases, with 17 bases left between them. Germline lookup yields CDR1 SNHLY and CDR2 FYNNEI. This TCR was sampled from a human donor with acute or convalescent COVID-19. The donor label of this sample is uncertain. Sequencing was performed on peripheral blood. The rearrangement joins TRBV2 to TRBJ1-5; D remains ambiguous. This chain's CDR3 is CASSGSRATGNQPQHF. In DNA, the CDR3 is TGTGCCAGCAGTGGGTCCCGGGCAACGGGAAATCAGCCCCAGCATTTT.